This passage covers 14 T cell receptor beta chains from one sample sequenced in a study of T cells after yellow fever vaccination. TCRdb processed the 5' RACE reads anew with MiXCR; each CDR3 protein has one entry. The repertoire holds some 99,000 distinct CDR3 sequences, with 4.5% to 6% as singletons. Sequencing used CD8+ T cells sorted from PBMCs, obtained 10 days after the yellow fever booster vaccination. These receptors came from a man younger than 35 who received the YFV17D yellow fever vaccine.

This clonotype was seen ten or more times. The rearrangement uses TRBV20-1 and TRBJ2-5; the match to TRBD2 covers 14 bases. Germline V gene sequence: CDR1 DFQATT, CDR2 SNEGSKA (reference sequence). This CDR3 spans 17 amino acids. V lost 2 bases and J lost 4; bases outside the gene matches: 9. The CDR3 DNA follows: TGCAGTGCTAGACGGACGACTAGCGGGGGGGCAGGAGAGACCCAGTACTTC. Residues: CSARRTTSGGAGETQYF.

This clonotype occurred a few times. The V and J genes are TRBV9 and TRBJ2-3, with D unclear. Germline CDR1 reads SGDLS; CDR2 reads YYNGEE. The V end lost 4 bases, the J end lost 0 bases, and 6 bases lay between the germline ends. CDR3 length equals 13 residues. The CDR3 coding sequence is TGTGCCAGCAGCCCTTACAGCACAGATACGCAGTATTTT. This codes for CASSPYSTDTQYF.

This clonotype was recorded a few times. The rearrangement links TRBV7-9 to TRBJ2-2, with 8 nucleotides matching TRBD1. The germline V gene has CDR1 SEHNR and CDR2 FQNEAQ (reference sequence). This CDR3 comprises 15 residues. Losses at the gene ends were 4 bases for V and 5 bases for J; bases not matched to a gene: 6. The CDR3 region has the DNA TGTGCCAGCAGCTACCGGGACAGGAAAACCGGGGAGCTGTTTTTT. It codes for CASSYRDRKTGELFF.

There are a few counts of this clonotype. The chain joins TRBV3-1 to TRBJ2-7; D is perhaps TRBD2 (5 bases). Trimming took off 0 bases at V and 7 bases at J, with 13 bases between the two ends. The V gene's germline CDR1 is LGHDT and CDR2 YNNKEL (reference sequence). There are 14 residues in the CDR3. CDR3 DNA: TGTGCCAGCAGCCAAGACTGGACTGCAGTGGAGCAGTACTTC. This translates into CASSQDWTAVEQYF.

This chain connects TRBV20-1 to TRBJ2-2; D remains unclear. With 0 bases removed from V and 6 bases from J, the gap between germline ends came to 8 bases. CDR3 length: 13 residues. Germline CDR1 and CDR2: DFQATT and SNEGSKA (reference sequence). The CDR3 DNA is TGCAGTGCTAGAGATCTGCTAGCCGGGGAGCTGTTTTTT. Protein sequence: CSARDLLAGELFF.

This clonotype was seen a handful of times. The V and J genes are TRBV4-2 and TRBJ2-1, with unresolved D. The CDR3 consists of 15 residues. Germline assignment: CDR1 LGHNA and CDR2 YNFKEQ. Between the trimmed V and J ends, which lost 0 bases and 4 bases, there was a span of 10 bases. CDR3 sequence (DNA): TGTGCCAGCAGCCAAGACCGGACGGAGTACAATGAGCAGTTCTTC. Its protein product is CASSQDRTEYNEQFF.

This clonotype has just a few counts. The rearrangement joins TRBV4-1 to TRBJ2-2, with D tentatively TRBD1 or TRBD2 (5 bases each). The CDR3 covers 13 residues. The ends were cut back, 8 bases at V and 4 bases at J, with 11 bases in the middle. Germline loops: CDR1 MGHRA, CDR2 YSYEKL. CDR3 in amino acids: CASAGTVTGELFF. DNA of the CDR3: TGCGCCAGCGCCGGGACCGTCACCGGGGAGCTGTTTTTT.

This clonotype showed up just a few times. The chain recombines TRBV6-5 with TRBJ2-2; 8 bases map to TRBD1. CDR1 is MNHEY, CDR2 SVGAGI, per germline. J was trimmed by 3 bases and V by 5 bases; bases with no gene match: 2. The CDR3 is 14 residues long. CDR3 nucleotides: TGTGCCAGCAGTGGACAGGGCCACACCGGGGAGCTGTTTTTT. Translation gives CASSGQGHTGELFF.

This clonotype was counted only a few times. This chain links TRBV11-2 with TRBJ2-2; 9 bases line up with TRBD2. The germline gives CDR1 SGHAT, CDR2 FQNNGV. V shed 5 bases and J 5 bases; nucleotides not matched to a gene: 3. There are 14 residues in the CDR3. The CDR3 is CASSAGGPTGELFF. DNA of the CDR3: TGTGCCAGCAGCGCGGGGGGGCCTACCGGGGAGCTGTTTTTT. Variable domain in full (rest from reference TRBV11-2 and TRBJ2-2): EAGVAQSPRYKIIEKRQSVAFWCNPISGHATLYWYQQILGQGPKLLIQFQNNGVVDDSQLPKDRFSAERLKGVDSTLKIQPAKLEDSAVYLCASSAGGPTGELFFGEGSRLTVL.

This clonotype was seen a few times. The V and J genes are TRBV7-9 and TRBJ2-3, with TRBD2 matching 14 bases. The CDR3 is 16 amino acids. Germline assignment: CDR1 SEHNR and CDR2 FQNEAQ (reference sequence). Trimming cost V 5 bases and J 4 bases; bases outside gene matches: 5. CDR3 DNA: TGTGCCAGCAGCCCCGGACTAGCGGGGGGATCAGATACGCAGTATTTT. It translates to CASSPGLAGGSDTQYF.

Ten or more counts support this clonotype. The J gene is TRBJ2-7, the V gene TRBV5-5, with D maybe TRBD1 (8 bases). Germline values: CDR1 SGHKS, CDR2 YYEKEE (reference sequence). CDR3 length: 15 residues. Trimming stripped 0 bases from V and 2 bases from J, with 12 bases between. The CDR3 is CASSLETGGAYEQYV. In DNA form, the CDR3 reads TGTGCCAGCAGCTTGGAAACAGGGGGGGCCTACGAGCAGTACGTC.

This clonotype has just a few counts. The rearrangement links TRBV7-8 to TRBJ2-7; D is undetermined. The CDR3 is 15 residues long. The germline V gene has CDR1 SGHVS and CDR2 FQNEAQ. V was trimmed by 1 base and J by 0 bases, leaving 10 bases between them. The CDR3 is CASSLDPHVSYEQYV. CDR3 coding DNA: TGTGCCAGCAGCTTAGATCCTCACGTCTCCTACGAGCAGTACGTC.

This clonotype was detected many times. This chain joins TRBV20-1 and TRBJ2-1; no definite D call. The CDR3 has 13 residues. Trimming cost V 0 bases and J 3 bases, with 6 bases left between them. Germline CDR1 and CDR2: DFQATT and SNEGSKA (reference sequence). The CDR3 nucleotides are TGCAGTGCTAGAGATCTTAACTACAATGAGCAGTTCTTC. This codes for CSARDLNYNEQFF.

The gene calls are TRBV12-3 or TRBV12-4 and TRBJ2-7; the D gene could be TRBD1 or TRBD2 (5 bases each). Trimming removed 5 bases at V and 2 bases at J, with 10 bases between. The CDR3 extends over 13 amino acids. CDR3 DNA sequence: TGTGCCAGCAGTCCGGGACGGACCTACGAGCAGTACTTC. Protein sequence: CASSPGRTYEQYF.